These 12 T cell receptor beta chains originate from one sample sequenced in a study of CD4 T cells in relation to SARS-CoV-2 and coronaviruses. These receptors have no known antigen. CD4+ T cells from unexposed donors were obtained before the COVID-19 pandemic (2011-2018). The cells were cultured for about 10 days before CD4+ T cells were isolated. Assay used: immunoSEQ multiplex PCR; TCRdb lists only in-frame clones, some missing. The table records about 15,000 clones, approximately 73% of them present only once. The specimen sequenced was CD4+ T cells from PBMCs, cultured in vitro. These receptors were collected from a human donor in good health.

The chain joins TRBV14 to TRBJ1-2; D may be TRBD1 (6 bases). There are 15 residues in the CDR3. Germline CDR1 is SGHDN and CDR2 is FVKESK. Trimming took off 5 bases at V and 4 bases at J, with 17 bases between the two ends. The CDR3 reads CASSNRAGDIYGYTF. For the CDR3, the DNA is TGTGCCAGCAGCAACCGGGCGGGGGACATCTATGGCTACACCTTC.

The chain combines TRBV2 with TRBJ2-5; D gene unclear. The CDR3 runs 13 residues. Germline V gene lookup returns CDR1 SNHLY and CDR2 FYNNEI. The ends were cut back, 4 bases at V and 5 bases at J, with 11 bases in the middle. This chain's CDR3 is CASSVQVTETQYF. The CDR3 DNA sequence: TGTGCCAGCAGTGTGCAGGTGACGGAGACCCAGTACTTC. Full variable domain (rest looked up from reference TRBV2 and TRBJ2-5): EPEVTQTPSHQVTQMGQEVILRCVPISNHLYFYWYRQILGQKVEFLVSFYNNEISEKSEIFDDQFSVERPDGSNFTLKIRSTKLEDSAMYFCASSVQVTETQYFGPGTRLLVL.

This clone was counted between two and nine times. The CDR3 bases are TGTGCCAGCAGCCCTAACGTCCAGGGTAACACTGAAGCTTTCTTT. As protein: CASSPNVQGNTEAFF. The chain uses TRBV9 and TRBJ1-1; the D gene is possibly TRBD1 (5 bases). Germline lookup yields CDR1 SGDLS and CDR2 YYNGEE. V was trimmed by 4 bases and J by 2 bases, leaving 15 bases between them. The CDR3 spans 15 residues.

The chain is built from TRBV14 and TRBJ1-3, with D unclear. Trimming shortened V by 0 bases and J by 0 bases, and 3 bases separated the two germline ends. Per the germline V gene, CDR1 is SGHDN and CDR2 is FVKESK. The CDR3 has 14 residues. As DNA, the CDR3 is TGTGCCAGCAGCCAAGACTCCTCTGGAAACACCATATATTTT. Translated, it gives CASSQDSSGNTIYF.

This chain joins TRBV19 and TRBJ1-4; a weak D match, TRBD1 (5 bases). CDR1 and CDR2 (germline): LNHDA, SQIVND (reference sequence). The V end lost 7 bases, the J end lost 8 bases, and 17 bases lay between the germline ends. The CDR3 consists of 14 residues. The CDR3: CASNPGGVNEKLFF. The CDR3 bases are TGTGCCAGTAACCCGGGAGGGGTCAACGAAAAACTGTTTTTT.

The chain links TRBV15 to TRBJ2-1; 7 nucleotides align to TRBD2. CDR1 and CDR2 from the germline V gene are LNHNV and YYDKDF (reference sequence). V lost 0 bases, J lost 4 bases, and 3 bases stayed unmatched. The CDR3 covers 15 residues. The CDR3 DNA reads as TGTGCCACCAGCAGAGATCCCGGGAGGTACAATGAGCAGTTCTTC. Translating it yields CATSRDPGRYNEQFF.

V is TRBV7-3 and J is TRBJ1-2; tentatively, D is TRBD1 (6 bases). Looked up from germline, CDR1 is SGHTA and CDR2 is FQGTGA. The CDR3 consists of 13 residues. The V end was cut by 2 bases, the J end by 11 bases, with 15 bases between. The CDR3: CASSLGGAGDYTF. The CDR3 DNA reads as TGTGCCAGCAGCTTAGGTGGGGCAGGGGATTACACCTTC.

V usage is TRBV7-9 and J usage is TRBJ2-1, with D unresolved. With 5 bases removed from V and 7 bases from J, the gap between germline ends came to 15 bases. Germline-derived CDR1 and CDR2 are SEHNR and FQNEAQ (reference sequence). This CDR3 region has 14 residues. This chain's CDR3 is CASSQRTLSNEQFF. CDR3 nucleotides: TGTGCCAGCAGCCAGAGGACCCTGTCTAATGAGCAGTTCTTC.

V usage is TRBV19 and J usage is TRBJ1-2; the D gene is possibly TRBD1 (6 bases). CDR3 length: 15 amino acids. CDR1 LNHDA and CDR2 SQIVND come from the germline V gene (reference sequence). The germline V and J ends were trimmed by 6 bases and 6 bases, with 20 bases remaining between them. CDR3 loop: CASSRDTQPANGYTF. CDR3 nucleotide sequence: TGTGCCAGTAGCCGGGACACCCAACCAGCCAATGGCTACACCTTC.

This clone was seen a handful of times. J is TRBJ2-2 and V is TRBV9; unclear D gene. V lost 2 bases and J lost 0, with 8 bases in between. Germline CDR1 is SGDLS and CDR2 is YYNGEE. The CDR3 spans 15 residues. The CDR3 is CASSVDGANTGELFF. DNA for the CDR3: TGTGCCAGCAGCGTGGACGGAGCGAACACCGGGGAGCTGTTTTTT.

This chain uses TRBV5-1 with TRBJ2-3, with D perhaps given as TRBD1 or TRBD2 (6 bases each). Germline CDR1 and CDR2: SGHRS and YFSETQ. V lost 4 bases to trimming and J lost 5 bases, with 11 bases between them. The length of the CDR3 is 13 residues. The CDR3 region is CASSTGALDTQYF. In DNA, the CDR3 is TGCGCCAGCAGCACGGGGGCGTTAGATACGCAGTATTTT.

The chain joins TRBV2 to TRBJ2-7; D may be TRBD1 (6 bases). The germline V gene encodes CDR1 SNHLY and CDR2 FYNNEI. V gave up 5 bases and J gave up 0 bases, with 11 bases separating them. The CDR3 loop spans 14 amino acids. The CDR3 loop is CASSLDRSSYEQYF. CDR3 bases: TGTGCCAGCAGTCTAGACAGGAGCTCCTACGAGCAGTACTTC. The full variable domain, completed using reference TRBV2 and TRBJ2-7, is EPEVTQTPSHQVTQMGQEVILRCVPISNHLYFYWYRQILGQKVEFLVSFYNNEISEKSEIFDDQFSVERPDGSNFTLKIRSTKLEDSAMYFCASSLDRSSYEQYFGPGTRLTVT.